The 19 T cell receptor beta chains below come from one sample, sequenced in a study of T cell repertoires in cytomegalovirus infection. TCRdb fed the reads into MiXCR, producing one record per CDR3 protein. The data hold 290,000 or so distinct CDR3 sequences, with around 10% observed a single time. Sequencing used PBMCs. The receptors originated from a human donor in good health (CMV status not recorded). Some clones in this sample may be carry-over from other donors' samples.

The chain couples TRBV20-1 to TRBJ1-4; D ambiguous. V lost 0 bases, J lost 6 bases, and 14 bases lay in between. The V gene's germline CDR1 is DFQATT and CDR2 SNEGSKA (reference sequence). The CDR3 spans 15 residues. CDR3 in amino acids: CSARDRSLTDEKLFF. The CDR3 DNA is TGCAGTGCTAGAGATCGTTCTTTGACCGATGAAAAACTGTTTTTT.

Ten or more counts support this clonotype. CDR3 region: CASSRIRPGTTTTGELFF. The CDR3 nucleotides read TGTGCCAGCAGCCGCATACGACCCGGGACTACCACAACCGGGGAGCTGTTTTTT. This sequence joins TRBV11-3 and TRBJ2-2, with 7 positions matching TRBD2. J gave up 5 bases and V 5 bases, and 17 bases lay outside the gene matches. This CDR3 spans 18 amino acids. The germline gives CDR1 SGHNT, CDR2 YENEEA. The full variable domain, in which reference TRBV11-3 and TRBJ2-2 provide the parts outside the CDR3, is EAGVVQSPRYKIIEKKQPVAFWCNPISGHNTLYWYLQNLGQGPELLIRYENEEAVDDSQLPKDRFSAERLKGVDSTLKIQPAELGDSAVYLCASSRIRPGTTTTGELFFGEGSRLTVL.

This clonotype was detected ten times or more. This chain uses TRBV6-2 or TRBV6-3 with TRBJ2-7, with 9 bases identical to TRBD1. The CDR3 sequence is 16 residues long. Per germline, CDR1 MNHEY and CDR2 SVGEGT. The V and J ends lost 5 bases and 1 base, in that order; junction bases with no gene match: 9. DNA for the CDR3: TGTGCCAGCAGTACCGTGACAGGGGGTGATTCCTACGAGCAGTACGTC. Its translation is CASSTVTGGDSYEQYV.

There are many counts of this clonotype. The chain is built from TRBV15 and TRBJ2-7; D not certain. This CDR3 has 14 residues. Germline lookup yields CDR1 LNHNV and CDR2 YYDKDF (reference sequence). Trimming cost V 0 bases and J 7 bases, with 13 bases left between them. In nucleotides, the CDR3 is TGTGCCACCAGCAGAGATCAATCATCTCCGGAGCAGTACGTC. Translated: CATSRDQSSPEQYV.

This clonotype has only a few counts. This chain uses TRBV7-9 with TRBJ2-3, with D perhaps TRBD2 (6 bases). Trimming left V 1 base short and J 1 base short, with 12 bases between. Germline loops: CDR1 SEHNR, CDR2 FQNEAQ (reference sequence). The CDR3 consists of 16 residues. CDR3 in DNA: TGTGCCAGCAGCTTAGAGGCGGGGAGACGCACAGATACGCAGTATTTT. This encodes CASSLEAGRRTDTQYF.

This clonotype showed up many times. Written as DNA, the CDR3 is TGTGCCAGCAGCTTGAGGGCAGACACCATATATTTT. Translation: CASSLRADTIYF. The chain recombines TRBV28 with TRBJ1-3, with unresolved D. Germline V CDR1 and CDR2: MDHEN, SYDVKM. Trimming stripped 6 bases from V and 8 bases from J, with 11 bases between. The CDR3 runs to 12 residues.

At least ten counts were recorded for this clonotype. The V gene is TRBV6-2 or TRBV6-3, the J gene TRBJ2-5, with 7 nucleotides matching TRBD1. Per the germline V gene, CDR1 is MNHEY and CDR2 is SVGEGT. CDR3 size: 15 residues. V gave up 2 bases and J gave up 2 bases; unmatched junction bases: 5. For the CDR3, the DNA is TGTGCCAGCAGTTACCGACGGGGACAGCAAGAGACCCAGTACTTC. It specifies CASSYRRGQQETQYF.

There are many counts of this clonotype. The V and J genes are TRBV7-2 and TRBJ1-1; tentative D call: TRBD1 (6 bases). The V end was cut by 7 bases, the J end by 5 bases, with 14 bases between. This CDR3 comprises 13 residues. CDR1 is SGHTA, CDR2 FQGNSA, per germline. The DNA for the CDR3 is TGTGCCAGCAACAACCGGGGGCGAACTGAAGCTTTCTTT. Amino acid sequence: CASNNRGRTEAFF.

This clonotype was counted at least ten times. The rearrangement links TRBV3-1 to TRBJ2-7; no clear D gene. The CDR3 runs to 12 residues. V lost 8 bases, J lost 6 bases, and 14 bases lay in between. Germline assignment: CDR1 LGHDT and CDR2 YNNKEL (reference sequence). CDR3 sequence (DNA): TGTGCCAGCCTGGATGGAGTCGGCGAGCAGTACTTC. The encoded protein is CASLDGVGEQYF.

Notes on this clonotype: One end of the junction is discordant with germline, which a read error may explain. The rearrangement joins TRBV3-1 to TRBJ1-2; D is possibly TRBD1 (5 bases). The CDR3 spans 13 residues. CDR1 LGHDT and CDR2 YNNKEL come from the germline V gene (reference sequence). Written as DNA, the CDR3 is TGTGCCAGCAGCCAGGAAGGCAGGGTTCCATTATCCTTC. Residues: CASSQEGRVPLSF.

This clonotype was counted a few times. The CDR3 coding sequence is TGTGCCAGCAGTGAATCTCGATCGAACACCGGGGAGCTGTTTTTT. Translated, it gives CASSESRSNTGELFF. The J gene is TRBJ2-2, the V gene TRBV2; D is unresolved. The CDR3 runs to 15 residues. V shed 2 bases and J shed 0 bases, with 7 bases lying between them. Germline-derived CDR1 and CDR2 are SNHLY and FYNNEI.

Many counts were recorded for this clonotype. The J gene is TRBJ2-3, the V gene TRBV28, with D possibly TRBD1 on 6 matching bases. The CDR3 has 16 residues. Germline CDR1 reads MDHEN; CDR2 reads SYDVKM. V lost 4 bases and J lost 3, with 17 bases in between. This CDR3 reads CASSSPTGMMTDTQYF. The CDR3 bases are TGTGCCAGCAGTTCTCCGACAGGAATGATGACAGATACGCAGTATTTT. Together with reference TRBV28 and TRBJ2-3, the CDR3 gives the full variable domain: DVKVTQSSRYLVKRTGEKVFLECVQDMDHENMFWYRQDPGLGLRLIYFSYDVKMKEKGDIPEGYSVSREKKERFSLILESASTNQTSMYLCASSSPTGMMTDTQYFGPGTRLTVL.

There are many counts of this clonotype. The chain combines TRBV7-6 with TRBJ2-2; D is unclear. The CDR3 spans 12 residues. V was clipped by 6 bases and J by 7 bases, with 9 bases between them. Germline CDR1 SGHVS, CDR2 FNYEAQ. Here the CDR3 reads CASSPDGGELFF. CDR3 DNA: TGTGCCAGCAGTCCGGATGGCGGGGAGCTGTTTTTT.

This clonotype was counted ten times or more. The chain carries TRBV7-2 and TRBJ1-1; 9 bases fit TRBD1. With 5 bases clipped from V and 5 bases from J, the junction kept 6 bases outside the gene matches. Germline-derived CDR1 and CDR2 are SGHTA and FQGNSA. The CDR3 runs to 14 residues. The CDR3 protein is CASSRYRGRTEAFF. The DNA for the CDR3 is TGTGCCAGCAGCAGATACAGGGGGCGGACTGAAGCTTTCTTT.

The sample holds many counts of this clonotype. The chain links TRBV20-1 to TRBJ1-6; 9 bases align to TRBD1. Looked up from germline, CDR1 is DFQATT and CDR2 is SNEGSKA (reference sequence). The CDR3 spans 13 residues. Trimming took 6 bases from V and 10 from J; bases not matched to a gene: 7. CDR3 loop: CSAGTGPESPLHF. The CDR3 DNA reads as TGCAGTGCCGGGACAGGGCCGGAATCACCCCTCCACTTT.

This clonotype was recorded at least ten times. The J gene is TRBJ1-1, the V gene TRBV5-1, with D possibly being TRBD1 (5 bases). The length of the CDR3 is 15 residues. Per germline, CDR1 SGHRS and CDR2 YFSETQ. V shed 0 bases and J shed 1 base, with 10 bases lying between them. The CDR3 region is CASSLDPQGNTEAFF. The CDR3 bases are TGCGCCAGCAGCTTGGATCCCCAGGGGAACACTGAAGCTTTCTTT.

This clonotype has a count of ten or more. The rearrangement joins TRBV20-1 to TRBJ1-5; possibly TRBD1 for D (5 bases). From germline, CDR1 is DFQATT and CDR2 SNEGSKA (reference sequence). Trimming pared 4 bases from V and 4 bases from J, leaving 11 bases between. The CDR3 sequence is 13 residues long. The CDR3 loop is CSAIDRPNQPQHF. The DNA of the CDR3 is TGCAGTGCTATTGACAGACCAAATCAGCCCCAGCATTTT.

The chain recombines TRBV5-6 with TRBJ1-6; no reliable D call. CDR1 is SGHDT and CDR2 is YYEEEE in the germline V gene. Trimming removed 3 bases at V and 9 bases at J, with 7 bases between. This CDR3 comprises 12 residues. The CDR3 DNA follows: TGTGCCAGCAGCTCCCTTGGTTCACCCCTCCACTTT. It is translated as CASSSLGSPLHF.

This clonotype has a count of ten or more. The V gene is TRBV2, the J gene TRBJ2-2; D possibly corresponds to TRBD1 (5 bases). Per the germline V gene, CDR1 is SNHLY and CDR2 is FYNNEI. V lost 8 bases, J lost 4 bases, and 14 bases lay in between. CDR3 size: 14 residues. CDR3 protein: CASVGQGGTGELFF. CDR3 coding DNA: TGTGCCAGCGTTGGGCAGGGCGGCACCGGGGAGCTGTTTTTT.